This paragraph reports one TCR beta chain. The sample belongs to a study of response to subunit inactivated influenza vaccine. Per the germline V gene, CDR1 is SGHTA and CDR2 is FQGNSA. The CDR3 sequence is 15 residues long. The V gene end was trimmed by 4 bases and the J gene end by 5 bases; junction bases not matched to a gene: 10. A single record per CDR3 protein comes from TCRdb applying MiXCR to the RT-PCR reads. The sample records some 800,000 distinct CDR3 sequences, 21% being singletons. The sample here was PBMCs from blood, taken around 5 days after vaccination. V gene TRBV7-2 combines with J gene TRBJ1-1; TRBD1 matches 7 bases. The clonotype was recovered from a man in his fifties or sixties who received an inactivated influenza vaccine. This chain's CDR3 is CASSSRVGGWTEAFF. The DNA for the CDR3 is TGTGCCAGCAGCTCAAGAGTAGGGGGCTGGACTGAAGCTTTCTTT.